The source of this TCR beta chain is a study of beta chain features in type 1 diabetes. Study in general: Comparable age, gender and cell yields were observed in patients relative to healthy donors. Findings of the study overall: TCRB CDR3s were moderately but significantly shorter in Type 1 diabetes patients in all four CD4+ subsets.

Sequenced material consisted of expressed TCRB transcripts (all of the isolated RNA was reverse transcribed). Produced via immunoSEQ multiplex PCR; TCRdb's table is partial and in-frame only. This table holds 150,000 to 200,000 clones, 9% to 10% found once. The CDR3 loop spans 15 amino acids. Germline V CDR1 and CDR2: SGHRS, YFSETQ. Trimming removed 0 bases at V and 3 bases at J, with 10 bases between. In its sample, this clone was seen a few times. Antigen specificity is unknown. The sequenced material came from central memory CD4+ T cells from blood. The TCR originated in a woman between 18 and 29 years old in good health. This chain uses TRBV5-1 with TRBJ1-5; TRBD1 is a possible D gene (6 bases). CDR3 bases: TGCGCCAGCAGCTTGGAAGGGGACATCAATCAGCCCCAGCATTTT. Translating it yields CASSLEGDINQPQHF.